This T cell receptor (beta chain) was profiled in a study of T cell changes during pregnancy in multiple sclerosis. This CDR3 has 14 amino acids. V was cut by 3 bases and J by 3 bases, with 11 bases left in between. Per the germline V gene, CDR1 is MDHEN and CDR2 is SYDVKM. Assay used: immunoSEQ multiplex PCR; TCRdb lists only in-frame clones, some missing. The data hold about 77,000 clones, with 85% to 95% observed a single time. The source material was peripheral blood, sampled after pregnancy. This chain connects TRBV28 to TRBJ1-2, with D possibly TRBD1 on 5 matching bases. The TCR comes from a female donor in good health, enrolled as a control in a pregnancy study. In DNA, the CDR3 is TGTGCCAGCAGTTTTGCGGGGGATGACTATGGCTACACCTTC. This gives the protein CASSFAGDDYGYTF.